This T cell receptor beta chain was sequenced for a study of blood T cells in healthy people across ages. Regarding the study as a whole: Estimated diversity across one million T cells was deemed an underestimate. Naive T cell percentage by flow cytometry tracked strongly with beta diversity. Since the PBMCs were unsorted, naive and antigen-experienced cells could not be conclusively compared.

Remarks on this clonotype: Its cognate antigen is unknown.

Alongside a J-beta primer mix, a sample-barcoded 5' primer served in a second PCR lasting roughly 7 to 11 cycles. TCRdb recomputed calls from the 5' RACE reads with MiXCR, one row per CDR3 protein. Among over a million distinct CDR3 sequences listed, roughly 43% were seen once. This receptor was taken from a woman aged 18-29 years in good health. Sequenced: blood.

The CDR3 reads CASSPHPFGQPNSPLHF. CDR3 bases: TGTGCCAGCAGTCCCCACCCCTTCGGACAGCCAAATTCACCCCTCCACTTT. The gene calls are TRBV6-2 or TRBV6-3 and TRBJ1-6; TRBD1 might be the D (6 bases). Germline CDR1 MNHEY, CDR2 SVGEGT. The CDR3 runs 17 residues. V dropped 5 bases and J dropped 7 bases, with 21 bases sitting between them.